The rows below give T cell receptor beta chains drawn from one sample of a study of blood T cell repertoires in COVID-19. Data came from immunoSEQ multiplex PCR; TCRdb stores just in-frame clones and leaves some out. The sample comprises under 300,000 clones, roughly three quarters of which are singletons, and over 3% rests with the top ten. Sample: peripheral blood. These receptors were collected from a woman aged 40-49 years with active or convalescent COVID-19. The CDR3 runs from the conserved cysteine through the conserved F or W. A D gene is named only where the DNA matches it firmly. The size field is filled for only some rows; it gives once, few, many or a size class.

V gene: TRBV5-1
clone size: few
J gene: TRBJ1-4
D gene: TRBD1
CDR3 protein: CASSLGQGDEKLFF
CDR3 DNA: TGCGCCAGCAGCTTAGGACAGGGAGACGAAAAACTGTTTTTT

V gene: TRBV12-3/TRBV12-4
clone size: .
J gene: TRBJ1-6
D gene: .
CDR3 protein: CASSFGDLSPLHF
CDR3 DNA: TGTGCCAGCAGTTTCGGAGATTTATCACCCCTCCACTTT

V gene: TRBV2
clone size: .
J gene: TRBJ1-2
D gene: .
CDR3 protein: CASGQSNYGYTF
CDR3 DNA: TGTGCCAGCGGACAGTCAAACTATGGCTACACCTTC

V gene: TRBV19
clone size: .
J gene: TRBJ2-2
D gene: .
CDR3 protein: CASSFIGGAIGELFF
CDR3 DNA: TGTGCCAGTAGTTTTATTGGGGGGGCGATCGGGGAGCTGTTTTTT

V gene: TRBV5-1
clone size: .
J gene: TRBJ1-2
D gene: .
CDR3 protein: CASSLGQSYGYTF
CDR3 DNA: TGCGCCAGCAGCTTGGGACAGAGCTATGGCTACACCTTC

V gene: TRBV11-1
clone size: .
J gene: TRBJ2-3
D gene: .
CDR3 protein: CASSPKPTDTQYF
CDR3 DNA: TGTGCCAGCAGCCCAAAGCCCACAGATACGCAGTATTTT

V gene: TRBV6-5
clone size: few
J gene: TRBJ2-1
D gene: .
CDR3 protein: CASSPLPNYNEQFF
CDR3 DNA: TGTGCCAGCAGTCCGCTGCCTAACTACAATGAGCAGTTCTTC

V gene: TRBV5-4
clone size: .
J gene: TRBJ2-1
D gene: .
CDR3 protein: CASTWGGLRSHEQFF
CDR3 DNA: TGTGCCAGCACGTGGGGGGGGCTACGGTCCCATGAGCAGTTCTTC

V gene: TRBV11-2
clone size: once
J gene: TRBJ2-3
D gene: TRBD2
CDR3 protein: CASSEILAGGHNTQYF
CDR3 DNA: TGTGCCAGCAGCGAAATACTAGCGGGGGGGCATAATACGCAGTATTTT

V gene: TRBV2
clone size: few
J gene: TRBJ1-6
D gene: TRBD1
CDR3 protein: CASGQGGNNSPLHF
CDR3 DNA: TGTGCCAGTGGACAGGGAGGAAATAATTCACCCCTCCACTTT

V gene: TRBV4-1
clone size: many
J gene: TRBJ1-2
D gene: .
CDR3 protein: CASSQVNRAIVGYTF
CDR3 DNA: TGCGCCAGCAGCCAAGTCAACAGGGCTATAGTTGGCTACACCTTC

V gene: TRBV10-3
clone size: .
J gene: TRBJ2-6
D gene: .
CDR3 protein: CAISDPWAGANVLTF
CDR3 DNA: TGTGCCATCAGTGACCCCTGGGCGGGGGCCAACGTCCTGACTTTC

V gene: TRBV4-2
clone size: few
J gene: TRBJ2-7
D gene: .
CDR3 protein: CASSQAGGSYEQYF
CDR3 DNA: TGTGCCAGCAGCCAAGCTGGGGGGTCCTACGAGCAGTACTTC

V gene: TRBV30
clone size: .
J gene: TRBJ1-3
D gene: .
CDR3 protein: CAWTTAQMGNTIYF
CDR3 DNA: TGTGCCTGGACCACCGCCCAGATGGGAAACACCATATATTTT

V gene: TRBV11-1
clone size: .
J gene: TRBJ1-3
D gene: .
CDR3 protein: CASSPDSHSGNTIYF
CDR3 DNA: TGTGCCAGCAGCCCAGACAGCCACTCTGGAAACACCATATATTTT

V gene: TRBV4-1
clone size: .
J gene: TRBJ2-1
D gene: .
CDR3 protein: CAVQGANYNEQFF
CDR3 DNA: TGCGCCGTGCAAGGGGCCAACTACAATGAGCAGTTCTTC

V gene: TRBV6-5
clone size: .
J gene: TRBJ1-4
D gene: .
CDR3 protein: CASRVNRENEKLFF
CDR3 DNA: TGTGCCAGCAGAGTCAACAGGGAGAACGAAAAACTGTTTTTT

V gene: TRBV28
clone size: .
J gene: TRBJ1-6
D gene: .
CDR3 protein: CASSLSGDSPLHF
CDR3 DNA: TGTGCCAGCAGTTTGAGTGGTGATTCACCCCTCCACTTT

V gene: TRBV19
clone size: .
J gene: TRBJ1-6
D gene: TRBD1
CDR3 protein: CASGGQGISPLHF
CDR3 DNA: TGTGCCAGTGGGGGACAGGGGATTTCACCCCTCCACTTT

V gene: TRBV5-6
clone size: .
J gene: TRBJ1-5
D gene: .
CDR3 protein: CASSLITGNQPQHF
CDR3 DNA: TGTGCCAGCAGCTTGATCACAGGTAATCAGCCCCAGCATTTT

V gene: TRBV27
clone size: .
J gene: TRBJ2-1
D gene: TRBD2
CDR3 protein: CASSFPSGLSYNEQFF
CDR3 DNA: TGTGCCAGCAGTTTCCCTAGCGGCCTCTCCTACAATGAGCAGTTCTTC

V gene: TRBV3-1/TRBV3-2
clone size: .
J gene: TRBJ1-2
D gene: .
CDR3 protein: CASSQVNTYGYTF
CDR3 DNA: TGTGCCAGCAGCCAAGTGAACACCTATGGCTACACCTTC

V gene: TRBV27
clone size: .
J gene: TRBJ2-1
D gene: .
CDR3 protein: CASSYRDEQFF
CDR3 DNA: TGTGCCAGCAGTTACCGGGATGAGCAGTTCTTC

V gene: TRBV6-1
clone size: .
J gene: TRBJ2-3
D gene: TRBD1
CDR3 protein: CASSEAGTGADTQYF
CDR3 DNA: TGTGCCAGCAGTGAAGCGGGCACAGGGGCAGATACGCAGTATTTT

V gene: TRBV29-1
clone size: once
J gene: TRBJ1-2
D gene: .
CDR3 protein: CSVEEQGLSYGYTF
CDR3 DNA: TGCAGCGTTGAAGAGCAGGGGCTAAGCTATGGCTACACCTTC

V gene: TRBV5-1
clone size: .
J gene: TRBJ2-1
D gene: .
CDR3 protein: CASSLGPQPGNEQFF
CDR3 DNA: TGCGCCAGCAGCTTGGGTCCGCAGCCGGGCAATGAGCAGTTCTTC

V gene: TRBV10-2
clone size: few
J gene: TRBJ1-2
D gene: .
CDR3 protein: CASSHDSISYGYTF
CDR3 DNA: TGCGCCAGCAGTCACGACAGTATAAGCTATGGCTACACCTTC

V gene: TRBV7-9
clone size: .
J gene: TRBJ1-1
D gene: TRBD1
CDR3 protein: CASSLVYRGRFEAFF
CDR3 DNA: TGTGCCAGCAGCTTAGTGTACAGGGGGCGATTTGAAGCTTTCTTT

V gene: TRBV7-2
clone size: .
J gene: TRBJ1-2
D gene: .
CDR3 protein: CASSLGIERDGYTF
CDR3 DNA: TGTGCCAGCAGCCTTGGCATCGAACGGGATGGCTACACCTTC

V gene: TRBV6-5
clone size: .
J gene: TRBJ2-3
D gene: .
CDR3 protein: CASSLQGDTQYF
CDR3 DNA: TGTGCCAGCAGTTTACAGGGTGATACGCAGTATTTT

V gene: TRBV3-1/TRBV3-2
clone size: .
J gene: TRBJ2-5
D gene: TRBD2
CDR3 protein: CPPRDRSGGLRGETQYF
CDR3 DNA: TGTCCCCCCAGAGATAGAAGCGGGGGGCTTAGGGGGGAGACCCAGTACTTC

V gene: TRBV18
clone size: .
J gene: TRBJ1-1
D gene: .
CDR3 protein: CASSPQLGGDRYPTEAFF
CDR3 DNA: TGTGCCAGCTCACCCCAACTAGGGGGAGACAGGTACCCTACTGAAGCTTTCTTT

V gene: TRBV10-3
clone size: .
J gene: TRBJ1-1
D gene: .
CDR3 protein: CAITGDHNTEAFF
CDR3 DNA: TGTGCCATCACGGGGGATCACAACACTGAAGCTTTCTTT

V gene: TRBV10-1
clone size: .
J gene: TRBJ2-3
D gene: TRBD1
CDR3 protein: CASRGDRGSADTQYF
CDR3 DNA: TGCGCCAGCAGGGGGGACAGGGGGTCCGCAGATACGCAGTATTTT

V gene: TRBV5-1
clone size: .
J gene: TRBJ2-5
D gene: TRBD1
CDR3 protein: CASSWTGAQETQYF
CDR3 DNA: TGCGCCAGCAGCTGGACAGGGGCTCAAGAGACCCAGTACTTC

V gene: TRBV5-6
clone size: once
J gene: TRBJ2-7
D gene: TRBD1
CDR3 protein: CASSFVGQGSYEQYF
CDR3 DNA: TGTGCCAGCAGCTTCGTGGGACAGGGTTCCTACGAGCAGTACTTC

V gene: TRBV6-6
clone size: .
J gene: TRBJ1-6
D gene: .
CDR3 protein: CASSYPENSPLHF
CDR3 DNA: TGTGCCAGCAGTTACCCGGAGAATTCACCCCTCCACTTT

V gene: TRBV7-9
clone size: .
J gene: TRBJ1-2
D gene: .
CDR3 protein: CASSLVAVNYGYTF
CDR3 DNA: TGTGCCAGCAGCTTAGTGGCAGTCAACTATGGCTACACCTTC

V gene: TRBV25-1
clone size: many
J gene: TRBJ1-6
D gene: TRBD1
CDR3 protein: CASSPQGAYNSPLHF
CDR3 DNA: TGTGCCAGCAGTCCCCAGGGGGCCTATAATTCACCCCTCCACTTT

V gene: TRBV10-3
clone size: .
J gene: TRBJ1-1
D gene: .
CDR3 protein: CAIMASALTEAFF
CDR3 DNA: TGTGCCATCATGGCCAGCGCCCTTACTGAAGCTTTCTTT

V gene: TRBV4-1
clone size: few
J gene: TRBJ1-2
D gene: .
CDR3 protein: CASSQGGLNYGYTF
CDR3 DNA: TGCGCCAGCAGCCAAGGGGGGCTTAACTATGGCTACACCTTC

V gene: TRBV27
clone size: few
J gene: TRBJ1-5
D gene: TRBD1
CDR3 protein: CASAGGSNQPQHF
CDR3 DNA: TGTGCCAGCGCAGGGGGTAGCAATCAGCCCCAGCATTTT

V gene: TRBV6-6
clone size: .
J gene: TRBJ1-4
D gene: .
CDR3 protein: CASNQDPGKLFF
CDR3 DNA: TGTGCCAGCAACCAGGATCCTGGAAAACTGTTTTTT

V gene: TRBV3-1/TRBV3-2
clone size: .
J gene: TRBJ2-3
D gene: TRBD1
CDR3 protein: CASSMGQGEFDTQYF
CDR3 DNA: TGTGCCAGCAGCATGGGACAGGGGGAATTTGATACGCAGTATTTT

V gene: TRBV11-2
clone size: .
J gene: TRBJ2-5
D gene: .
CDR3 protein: CASRPIPTGTETQYF
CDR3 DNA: TGTGCCAGCAGACCCATCCCAACAGGGACGGAGACCCAGTACTTC

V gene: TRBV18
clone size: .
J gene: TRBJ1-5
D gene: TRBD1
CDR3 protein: CASSSGTGMVFGNQPQHF
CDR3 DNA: TGTGCCAGCTCTTCCGGGACAGGCATGGTATTTGGCAATCAGCCCCAGCATTTT

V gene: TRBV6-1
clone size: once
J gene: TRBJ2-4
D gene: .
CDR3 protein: CASSEQGAKNIQYF
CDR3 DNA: TGTGCCAGCAGTGAACAGGGGGCCAAAAACATTCAGTACTTC

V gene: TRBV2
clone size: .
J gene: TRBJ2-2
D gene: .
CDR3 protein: CASSQQGGTGELFF
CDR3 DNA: TGTGCCAGCAGTCAGCAGGGTGGCACCGGGGAGCTGTTTTTT

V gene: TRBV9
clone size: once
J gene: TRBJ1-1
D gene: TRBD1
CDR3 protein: CASSETSGGWTEAFF
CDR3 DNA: TGTGCCAGCAGCGAGACCTCAGGGGGGTGGACTGAAGCTTTCTTT

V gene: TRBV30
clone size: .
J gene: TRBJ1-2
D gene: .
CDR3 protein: CAWSPETVGYTF
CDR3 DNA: TGTGCCTGGAGTCCTGAGACAGTTGGCTACACCTTC

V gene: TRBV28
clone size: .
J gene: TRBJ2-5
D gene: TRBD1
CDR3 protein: CASRLDRVGETQYF
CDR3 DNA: TGTGCCAGCAGACTAGACAGGGTAGGGGAGACCCAGTACTTC

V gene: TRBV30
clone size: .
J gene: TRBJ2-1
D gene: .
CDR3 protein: CAWSARTNEQFF
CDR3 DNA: TGTGCCTGGAGCGCTAGAACCAATGAGCAGTTCTTC

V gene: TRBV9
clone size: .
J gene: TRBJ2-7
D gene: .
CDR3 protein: CASSVGQDSSYEQYF
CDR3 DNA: TGTGCCAGCAGCGTAGGTCAAGATAGCTCCTACGAGCAGTACTTC

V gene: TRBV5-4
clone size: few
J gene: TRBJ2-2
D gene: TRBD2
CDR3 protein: CASSLAETSPTGELFF
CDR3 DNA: TGTGCCAGCAGCTTGGCCGAGACTAGCCCCACCGGGGAGCTGTTTTTT

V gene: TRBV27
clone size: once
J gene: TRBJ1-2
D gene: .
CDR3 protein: CASSLSGARYGYTF
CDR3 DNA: TGTGCCAGCAGTTTATCAGGGGCTCGGTATGGCTACACCTTC

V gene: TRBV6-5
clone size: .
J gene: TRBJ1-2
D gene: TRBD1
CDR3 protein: CASSPGTGGPYGYTF
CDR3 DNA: TGTGCCAGCAGTCCCGGGACAGGGGGACCCTATGGCTACACCTTC